This TCR beta chain was retrieved from a study of T cells after yellow fever vaccination. Study-wide results and limits: The presence of abundant clonotypes contaminating from the bulk population was possible in FACS-sorted repertoires.

Synthesis of TCR cDNA relied on 5'RACE template switching, which attached a universal primer site and UMIs. TCRdb independently ran MiXCR on the 5' RACE reads; one entry per CDR3 protein. The sample consists of 100,000 to 150,000 distinct CDR3 sequences, about 6.8% of them appearing once. CDR1 and CDR2 (germline): SGHRS, YFSETQ. Trimming removed 3 bases from V and 14 bases from J, with 16 bases in between. The CDR3 has 12 residues. Remarks on this clonotype: What it binds is unknown.

This TCR was sampled from a man between 18 and 35 years old who received the YFV17D yellow fever vaccine. The V and J genes are TRBV5-1 and TRBJ2-3; a weak D match, TRBD1 (6 bases). The sample here was CD4+ T cells sorted from PBMCs, taken roughly 46 days after the first yellow fever vaccination. The chain's CDR3 is CASSSGQRSWYF. CDR3 in DNA: TGCGCCAGCAGCTCCGGACAGCGCTCGTGGTATTTT.